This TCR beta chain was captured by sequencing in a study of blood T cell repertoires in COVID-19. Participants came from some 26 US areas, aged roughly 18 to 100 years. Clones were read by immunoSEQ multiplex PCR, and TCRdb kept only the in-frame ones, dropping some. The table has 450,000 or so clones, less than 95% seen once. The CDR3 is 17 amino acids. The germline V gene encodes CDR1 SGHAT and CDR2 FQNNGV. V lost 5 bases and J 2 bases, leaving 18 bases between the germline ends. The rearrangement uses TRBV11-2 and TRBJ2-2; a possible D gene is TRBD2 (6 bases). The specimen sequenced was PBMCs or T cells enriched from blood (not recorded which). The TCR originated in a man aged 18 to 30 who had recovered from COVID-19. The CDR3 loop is CASSRIAAGKNTGELFF. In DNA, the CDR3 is TGTGCCAGCAGCCGAATCGCGGCGGGAAAAAACACCGGGGAGCTGTTTTTT. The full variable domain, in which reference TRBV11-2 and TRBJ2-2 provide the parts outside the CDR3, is EAGVAQSPRYKIIEKRQSVAFWCNPISGHATLYWYQQILGQGPKLLIQFQNNGVVDDSQLPKDRFSAERLKGVDSTLKIQPAKLEDSAVYLCASSRIAAGKNTGELFFGEGSRLTVL.